This is a list of T cell receptor beta chains from one sample in a study of blood T cells in healthy people across ages. TCRdb reprocessed the 5' RACE reads with MiXCR, giving one entry per CDR3 protein. This table has approximately 730,000 distinct CDR3 sequences, 40% to 65% appearing once. Sequences were obtained from blood. These receptors all come from a man at least 80 years old in good health. Each CDR3 is given with its conserved first and last residue. Each record gives: clone size, J gene, V gene, D gene, CDR3 protein, CDR3 DNA. The D gene is left open where the match is weak. The size field is filled for only some rows; it gives once, few, many or a size class.

few | TRBJ2-1 | TRBV3-1 | TRBD2 | CASSQGGLAPNNEQFF | TGTGCCAGCAGCCAAGGCGGACTAGCGCCTAACAATGAGCAGTTCTTC
. | TRBJ1-2 | TRBV3-1 | . | CASSQVQGNYDYTF | TGTGCCAGCAGCCAAGTTCAGGGCAACTATGACTACACCTTC
. | TRBJ2-5 | TRBV29-1 | TRBD1 | CRVGQGGETQYF | TGCCGCGTTGGACAGGGGGGAGAGACCCAGTACTTC
few | TRBJ2-1 | TRBV7-2 | . | CASSSRYEQFF | TGTGCCAGCAGCTCGAGATATGAGCAGTTCTTC
. | TRBJ2-3 | TRBV29-1 | TRBD2 | CSVAPLAEHRHAYF | TGCAGCGTTGCCCCACTAGCGGAGCACAGACACGCGTATTTT
. | TRBJ1-2 | TRBV9 | TRBD1 | CASTGTGPNYGYTF | TGTGCCAGCACCGGGACAGGACCCAACTATGGCTACACCTTC
few | TRBJ1-4 | TRBV11-2 | . | CASSLGLPWREEKLFF | TGTGCCAGCAGCTTGGGACTCCCGTGGAGAGAAGAAAAACTGTTTTTT
few | TRBJ2-3 | TRBV10-3 | . | CAIRGPPLGTTDTQYF | TGTGCCATCAGGGGACCTCCTCTGGGGACCACAGATACGCAGTATTTT
. | TRBJ1-1 | TRBV20-1 | . | CSARESRANTEAFF | TGCAGTGCTAGAGAATCTCGGGCTAACACTGAAGCTTTCTTT
. | TRBJ2-4 | TRBV28 | TRBD2 | CASSVLSGRAGNIQYF | TGTGCCAGCAGCGTCCTGAGCGGGAGGGCCGGAAACATTCAGTACTTC
once | TRBJ2-2 | TRBV12-3/TRBV12-4 | TRBD2 | CASSLDLAGANTGELFF | TGTGCCAGCAGTTTGGACCTAGCGGGGGCGAACACCGGGGAGCTGTTTTTT
few | TRBJ2-5 | TRBV20-1 | TRBD2 | CSAPGTSGTGRYQETQYF | TGCAGTGCACCAGGGACTAGCGGGACCGGAAGGTACCAAGAGACCCAGTACTTC
. | TRBJ2-7 | TRBV4-2 | . | CASSQTPRGANEQYF | TGTGCCAGCAGCCAAACCCCCAGGGGGGCCAACGAGCAGTACTTC
once | TRBJ2-2 | TRBV7-9 | . | CASSFAGLNTGELFF | TGTGCCAGCAGCTTCGCAGGACTGAACACCGGGGAGCTGTTTTTT
few | TRBJ2-7 | TRBV3-1 | . | CASSHWGSNEQYF | TGTGCCAGCAGCCATTGGGGTTCAAACGAGCAGTACTTC
. | TRBJ2-5 | TRBV20-1 | TRBD2 | CSASRLGGNQETQYF | TGCAGTGCTAGTCGCCTGGGAGGGAACCAAGAGACCCAGTACTTC
. | TRBJ1-5 | TRBV6-5 | . | CASSYSGRNNQPQHF | TGTGCCAGCAGTTACTCGGGCAGGAACAATCAGCCCCAGCATTTT
. | TRBJ2-5 | TRBV5-1 | TRBD1 | CASSLNPGQDQETQYF | TGCGCCAGCAGCTTAAACCCCGGACAGGACCAAGAGACCCAGTACTTC
. | TRBJ1-4 | TRBV7-9 | TRBD1 | CASSLGRQGPSAKLFF | TGTGCCAGCAGCTTAGGCCGACAGGGGCCTAGCGCAAAACTGTTTTTT
. | TRBJ2-7 | TRBV18 | . | CTSSPIAETGAYEQYF | TGTACCAGCTCACCAATAGCTGAGACAGGTGCCTACGAGCAGTACTTC
few | TRBJ1-2 | TRBV12-3/TRBV12-4 | TRBD1 | CASSRPAQGFSGYTF | TGTGCCAGCAGCCGCCCGGCACAGGGGTTTTCTGGCTACACCTTC
. | TRBJ2-7 | TRBV3-1 | . | CASSQRGTGYEQYF | TGTGCCAGCAGCCAAAGGGGGACTGGCTACGAGCAGTACTTC
. | TRBJ2-3 | TRBV20-1 | TRBD2 | CSAGLGRDADTQYF | TGCAGTGCTGGACTAGGGCGCGACGCAGATACGCAGTATTTT
. | TRBJ2-2 | TRBV5-1 | . | CASSFWGRPGELFF | TGCGCCAGCAGCTTTTGGGGGAGACCCGGGGAGCTGTTTTTT
. | TRBJ2-3 | TRBV20-1 | . | CSASRVRGGTDTQYF | TGCAGTGCTAGCCGGGTCCGAGGTGGCACAGATACGCAGTATTTT
. | TRBJ2-5 | TRBV29-1 | . | CSVNPVYQETQYF | TGCAGCGTCAATCCGGTCTACCAAGAGACCCAGTACTTC
. | TRBJ2-7 | TRBV6-2/TRBV6-3 | . | CASSYGRAYEQYF | TGTGCCAGCAGTTACGGCCGAGCCTACGAGCAGTACTTC
few | TRBJ1-1 | TRBV29-1 | TRBD1 | CSGRTGIMNTEAFF | TGCAGCGGGAGGACAGGGATCATGAACACTGAAGCTTTCTTT
few | TRBJ2-7 | TRBV5-1 | . | CASRVEGLYEQYF | TGCGCCAGCAGAGTGGAGGGCCTCTACGAGCAGTACTTC
. | TRBJ2-3 | TRBV29-1 | . | CSVRLRGGHRYAYF | TGCAGCGTAAGACTTCGGGGTGGCCACAGATACGCGTATTTT
. | TRBJ2-3 | TRBV2 | TRBD1 | CASSPGTGEPTRYAYF | TGTGCCAGCAGTCCCGGGACAGGCGAACCCACACGATACGCGTATTTT
few | TRBJ2-7 | TRBV7-2 | . | CASSLGAGAGENEQYF | TGTGCCAGCAGCTTAGGGGCGGGCGCGGGCGAGAACGAGCAGTACTTC
. | TRBJ2-1 | TRBV9 | . | CASSGTHLSYNEQFF | TGTGCCAGCAGCGGGACCCACCTCTCCTACAATGAGCAGTTCTTC
few | TRBJ2-6 | TRBV27 | . | CASSLVLLSGANVLTF | TGTGCCAGCAGTTTGGTCCTACTCTCTGGGGCCAACGTCCTGACTTTC
. | TRBJ2-7 | TRBV18 | . | CASSDLASSEQYF | TGTGCCAGCTCCGACCTGGCCAGTTCGGAGCAGTACTTC
once | TRBJ2-1 | TRBV6-5 | TRBD2 | CASGTSDNEQFF | TGTGCCAGCGGGACTAGCGACAATGAGCAGTTCTTC
. | TRBJ1-2 | TRBV4-1 | . | CASSQGVTDGDRGYTF | TGCGCCAGCAGCCAAGGTGTAACGGACGGGGATCGTGGCTACACCTTC
once | TRBJ2-5 | TRBV3-1 | TRBD2 | CASSQDLAGGYNEQYF | TGTGCCAGCAGCCAAGATCTAGCGGGGGGATACAATGAGCAGTACTTC
once | TRBJ2-6 | TRBV12-3/TRBV12-4 | TRBD2 | CASSLLLGSGKFSGANVLTF | TGTGCCAGCAGTTTACTGTTGGGTAGCGGGAAATTCTCTGGGGCCAACGTCCTGACTTTC
few | TRBJ2-5 | TRBV7-9 | . | CASSSPGLRETQYF | TGTGCCAGCAGCTCCCCGGGACTTAGAGAGACCCAGTACTTC
few | TRBJ2-7 | TRBV6-6 | TRBD2 | CASYRSGTSGRGEQYF | TGTGCCAGCTACCGAAGTGGGACTAGCGGGAGAGGGGAGCAGTACTTC